The present entry profiles one T cell receptor (beta chain) with its context. Its antigen is as yet unknown. The authors ran the assay at deep level. Clones were read by immunoSEQ multiplex PCR, and TCRdb kept only the in-frame ones, dropping some. The data hold around 2.5 million clones, with roughly 93% observed a single time. This specimen belongs to a study of shared clonotypes between healthy human individuals. Findings of the study overall: Generation probabilities of non-shared clonotypes were lower (relative to those shared by all four donors).

Germline lookup yields CDR1 SGDLS and CDR2 YYNGEE. Deletions cut 6 bases from V and 3 bases from J, with 21 bases between. The CDR3 spans 16 residues. Sequencing was performed on naive CD4+ T cells from PBMCs. Subset in this sample: CD45RA+ positively selected. The TCR sequence derives from a man younger than 35 in good health. Some clones in this sample may be carry-over from other donors' samples. This sequence joins TRBV9 and TRBJ1-2, with D possibly matching TRBD1 (6 bases). CDR3 nucleotides: TGTGCCAGCACCCCAGGACAGCTTGTTAGTGACTATGGCTACACCTTC. Protein product: CASTPGQLVSDYGYTF.